Shown below are 24 T cell receptor beta chains from a single sample sequenced in a study of blood T cell repertoires in COVID-19 (dated by TCRdb to 2020 to 2022). The receptor library was made with the immunoSEQ multiplex PCR assay. Here the immuneACCESS table is served through TCRdb, limited to in-frame sequences with V and J called. Missing clones are a known gap in these copies; in checked studies unresolved V genes cover under half, and the rest lacks a known reason. In all, the sample holds around 140,000 clones, and more than 70% of those were seen once. The ten largest clonotypes hold around 1.6% of the sample. Sequencing input: peripheral blood. All receptors come from a human donor in a cohort sampled during active COVID-19.

The chain combines TRBV11-2 with TRBJ2-7; 7 positions agree with TRBD1. The trim removed 4 bases at V and 3 bases at J, leaving 12 bases unmatched. Looked up from germline, CDR1 is SGHAT and CDR2 is FQNNGV. The CDR3 is 16 amino acids. CDR3 bases: TGTGCCAGCAGCTCCCCCTATGACAGGGATAGCTACGAGCAGTACTTC. Protein product: CASSSPYDRDSYEQYF. Supplemented by reference TRBV11-2 and TRBJ2-7, the full variable domain reads EAGVAQSPRYKIIEKRQSVAFWCNPISGHATLYWYQQILGQGPKLLIQFQNNGVVDDSQLPKDRFSAERLKGVDSTLKIQPAKLEDSAVYLCASSSPYDRDSYEQYFGPGTRLTVT.

This clone has only a few counts. The J gene is TRBJ1-4, the V gene TRBV4-2; D might be TRBD1 (5 bases). Trimming took off 4 bases at V and 0 bases at J, with 9 bases between the two ends. The CDR3 contains 15 residues. Germline lookup yields CDR1 LGHNA and CDR2 YNFKEQ. In DNA, the CDR3 is TGTGCCAGCAGCCGCGACAGAGCAACTAATGAAAAACTGTTTTTT. It encodes CASSRDRATNEKLFF.

This chain links TRBV7-4 with TRBJ2-3, with D possibly being TRBD2 (7 bases). CDR3 length equals 20 residues. Between the trimmed V and J ends, which lost 6 bases and 2 bases, there was a span of 30 bases. In germline, CDR1 is SGHVT, CDR2 SQSDAQ. Written as DNA, the CDR3 is TGTGCCAGCAGTCAACCGGCCTACTCGCGGGGGCGGGGGTACACAGATACGCAGTATTTT. Translated: CASSQPAYSRGRGYTDTQYF.

The chain carries TRBV6-5 and TRBJ2-6; no reliable D call. CDR3 size: 13 residues. CDR1 is MNHEY and CDR2 is SVGAGI in the germline V gene. The germline V and J ends were trimmed by 8 bases and 0 bases, with 5 bases remaining between them. CDR3 nucleotides: TGTGCCAGCTATAGCTCTGGGGCCAACGTCCTGACTTTC. Amino acids: CASYSSGANVLTF.

CDR3 coding DNA: TGTGCCAGCAGCTTAGGGAGGCGAGATACGCAGTATTTT. Its protein product is CASSLGRRDTQYF. The chain carries TRBV7-2 and TRBJ2-3, with a possible D match to TRBD2 (5 bases). V was cut by 1 base and J by 5 bases, with 7 bases left in between. The germline gives CDR1 SGHTA, CDR2 FQGNSA. This CDR3 is 13 amino acids long.

V usage is TRBV2 and J usage is TRBJ2-1; 9 nucleotides agree with TRBD1. Germline CDR1 SNHLY, CDR2 FYNNEI. J gave up 5 bases and V 4 bases, and 3 bases lay outside the gene matches. This CDR3 comprises 14 residues. CDR3 in amino acids: CASSVDRGHNEQFF. Here the CDR3 DNA reads TGTGCCAGCAGTGTGGACAGGGGTCACAATGAGCAGTTCTTC.

The rearrangement uses TRBV7-6 and TRBJ1-2; 8 bases fit TRBD1. There are 13 residues in the CDR3. J was trimmed by 4 bases and V by 5 bases; bases with no gene match: 3. Germline-derived CDR1 and CDR2 are SGHVS and FNYEAQ. The CDR3 reads CASSPDRGYGYTF. CDR3 in DNA: TGTGCCAGCAGCCCAGACAGGGGCTATGGCTACACCTTC.

This rearrangement joins TRBV25-1 to TRBJ2-2, with D possibly matching TRBD1 (6 bases). The CDR3 has 13 residues. With 6 bases removed from V and 6 bases from J, the gap between germline ends came to 11 bases. Looked up from germline, CDR1 is MGHDK and CDR2 is SYGVNS. The CDR3 DNA reads TGTGCCAGCAGCTTACAGGGATCCGGGGAGCTGTTTTTT. As protein: CASSLQGSGELFF.

This chain links TRBV6-2 or TRBV6-3 with TRBJ1-4; D remains ambiguous. CDR3 length equals 12 residues. V gave up 0 bases and J gave up 8 bases, with 4 bases separating them. The germline V gene has CDR1 MNHEY and CDR2 SVGEGT. The CDR3 spells CASSYSREKLFF. In DNA, the CDR3 is TGTGCCAGCAGTTACTCGAGAGAAAAACTGTTTTTT.

The rearrangement joins TRBV6-5 to TRBJ1-4, with D possibly TRBD1 on 6 matching bases. CDR1 is MNHEY and CDR2 is SVGAGI in the germline V gene. The V end was cut by 6 bases, the J end by 8 bases, with 13 bases between. The CDR3 has 13 amino acids. Here the CDR3 DNA reads TGTGCCAGCAGGCAGGGGTCGGTGGAAAAACTGTTTTTT. Translated: CASRQGSVEKLFF.

Here the CDR3 DNA reads TGCGCCAGCAGCTTGGCCGCCGTCGGGGTTTACGAGCAGTACTTC. This gives the protein CASSLAAVGVYEQYF. The chain is built from TRBV5-1 and TRBJ2-7, with D possibly matching TRBD2 (5 bases). V lost 0 bases to trimming and J lost 4 bases, with 14 bases between them. The CDR3 extends over 15 amino acids. CDR1 and CDR2 from the germline V gene are SGHRS and YFSETQ.

The CDR3 DNA reads TGTGCCAGCAGTTTACCGACTAGCGGGGGGGCCGATGAGCAGTTCTTC. It is translated as CASSLPTSGGADEQFF. The rearrangement links TRBV6-5 to TRBJ2-1; 14 bases are a match to TRBD2. The J segment lost 8 bases and the V segment lost 4 bases, leaving 7 bases of the junction unmatched. Germline V gene data show CDR1 as MNHEY and CDR2 as SVGAGI. CDR3 size: 16 residues.

The chain recombines TRBV25-1 with TRBJ1-2; maybe TRBD1 (5 bases). This CDR3 region has 14 residues. Germline V gene lookup returns CDR1 MGHDK and CDR2 SYGVNS. Trimming stripped 8 bases from V and 8 bases from J, with 21 bases between. CDR3: CASSESRRVEGYTF. CDR3 in DNA: TGTGCCAGCTCCGAATCCCGCAGGGTCGAGGGCTACACCTTC.

J is TRBJ2-1 and V is TRBV6-5, with D possibly being TRBD2 (6 bases). V lost 4 bases, J lost 4 bases, and 11 bases lay in between. There are 14 residues in the CDR3. CDR1 is MNHEY, CDR2 SVGAGI, per germline. CDR3 DNA: TGTGCCAGCAGTTCCCCCGGGACTTACAATGAGCAGTTCTTC. It translates to CASSSPGTYNEQFF.

V and J are TRBV20-1 and TRBJ1-2, with TRBD1 identical over 8 bases. This CDR3 is 14 amino acids long. Germline V gene data show CDR1 as DFQATT and CDR2 as SNEGSKA (reference sequence). J lost 5 bases, V lost 3 bases, and 8 bases had no gene match. CDR3 DNA sequence: TGCAGTGCTAGTGAGGGACAGGAATTATATGGCTACACCTTC. Translating gives CSASEGQELYGYTF.

The chain carries TRBV12-5 and TRBJ2-7; D unclear. From germline, CDR1 is LGHNT and CDR2 FRNRAP. The CDR3 consists of 17 residues. The ends were cut back, 4 bases at V and 2 bases at J, with 21 bases in the middle. The CDR3 sequence: CASGYLYGSLEPYEQYF. In DNA, the CDR3 is TGTGCTAGTGGTTATTTGTACGGGTCCTTGGAGCCCTACGAGCAGTACTTC.

The V call is TRBV3-1 (or the pseudogene TRBV3-2), the J call TRBJ2-1, with 13 nucleotides matching TRBD2. The V gene's germline CDR1 is LGHDT and CDR2 YNNKEL (reference sequence). This CDR3 contains 16 residues. V was pared by 2 bases and J by 8 bases, with 6 bases of the junction left unmatched. CDR3: CASSQRLAGGIDEQFF. The CDR3 nucleotides read TGTGCCAGCAGCCAAAGACTAGCGGGGGGCATCGATGAGCAGTTCTTC.

The gene calls are TRBV3-1 (or the pseudogene TRBV3-2) and TRBJ2-1; 16 positions match TRBD2. CDR3 size: 17 residues. V was pared by 4 bases and J by 7 bases, with 7 bases of the junction left unmatched. The germline gives CDR1 LGHDT, CDR2 YNNKEL (reference sequence). The CDR3 here is CASSPGTSGGGLNEQFF. The CDR3 nucleotides read TGTGCCAGCAGCCCAGGGACTAGCGGGGGGGGTTTGAATGAGCAGTTCTTC.

V usage is TRBV3-1 (or the pseudogene TRBV3-2) and J usage is TRBJ1-4; 8 nucleotides agree with TRBD1. The CDR3 has 14 amino acids. The germline CDR1 and CDR2 sequences are LGHDT and YNNKEL (reference sequence). V dropped 5 bases and J dropped 5; count of bases not matched to a gene: 4. In DNA form, the CDR3 reads TGTGCCAGCAGCGCTAACAGGGGGAATGAAAAACTGTTTTTT. Protein product: CASSANRGNEKLFF.

The V and J genes are TRBV2 and TRBJ2-7; D perhaps matches TRBD1 (5 bases). CDR3 length: 11 amino acids. Trimming took 5 bases from V and 6 from J, leaving 8 bases between them. Germline CDR1 and CDR2: SNHLY and FYNNEI. DNA of the CDR3: TGTGCCAGCAGTTTCCAGGGCGAGCAGTACTTC. It specifies CASSFQGEQYF.

Details on this clone: Compared with germline, one end of the junction differs, possibly owing to a read error. CDR3 residues: CASSLGSTYEQYF. The CDR3 DNA reads as TGCGCCAGCAGTTTGGGTTCTACCTACGAGCAGTACTTC. The V and J genes are TRBV5-1 and TRBJ2-7; no clear D. CDR3 size: 13 residues. The germline gives CDR1 SGHRS, CDR2 YFSETQ.

The chain uses TRBV13 and TRBJ1-6, with D possibly being TRBD1 (6 bases). The CDR3 is made up of 14 amino acids. Germline values: CDR1 PRHDT, CDR2 FYEKMQ (reference sequence). V was shortened by 0 bases and J by 7 bases, with 7 bases between the two germline ends. In nucleotides, the CDR3 is TGTGCCAGCAGCTTAGGGGACAGAAATTCACCCCTCCACTTT. Amino acids: CASSLGDRNSPLHF.

CDR3 bases: TGCGCCAGCAGCTTGGCCGGGGGCAAAAACATTCAGTACTTC. Translating it yields CASSLAGGKNIQYF. This chain joins TRBV5-1 and TRBJ2-4, with a weak D call TRBD2 (6 bases). Per germline, CDR1 SGHRS and CDR2 YFSETQ. The germline V and J ends were trimmed by 0 bases and 3 bases, with 7 bases remaining between them. The CDR3 runs 14 residues.

The J gene is TRBJ1-3, the V gene TRBV6-4; 7 nucleotides agree with TRBD1. Germline assignment: CDR1 MRHNA and CDR2 SNTAGT. The CDR3 consists of 16 residues. The V segment lost 6 bases and the J segment 8 bases; nucleotides outside the gene matches: 16. CDR3 nucleotide sequence: TGTGCCAGCAGCGAGGGGACAGCCACGAAAACGGACACCATATATTTT. Amino acids: CASSEGTATKTDTIYF.